This TCR beta chain is drawn from a study of blood T cell repertoires in COVID-19. Study-wide background: Italy, Spain and the United States were the sources of the convalescent and acute COVID-19 samples.

Which cohort a participant joined came from the clinical history participants gave. Symptom resolution, clearance, or two negative PCRs marked the recovered donors of Cohort 3. The CDR3 runs 13 residues. The germline CDR1 and CDR2 sequences are MDHEN and SYDVKM. V was pared by 7 bases and J by 6 bases, with 6 bases of the junction left unmatched. In the original analysis: Estimated nucleated cell counts came from reference gene primer amplification. Generated by immunoSEQ multiplex PCR, the TCRdb table keeps only in-frame clones and is missing some. V, J and clone size reflect that table, while D and trimming were determined from the DNA. The sample has 150,000 to 200,000 clones; approximately 89% are singletons.

Specimen: PBMCs or T cells enriched from blood (not recorded which). This TCR came from a man aged 35 to 55 who had recovered from COVID-19. This sequence joins TRBV28 and TRBJ1-1; 9 nucleotides match TRBD1. The CDR3 DNA follows: TGTGCCAGCACAGGGCGACAGGGGGCTGAAGCTTTCTTT. Its protein product is CASTGRQGAEAFF.